The clone carrying this T cell receptor beta chain was observed once. These data belong to a study of CD8+ T cells in alopecia areata. Extraction and reverse transcription of RNA yielded cDNA as the sequencing template. The method was immunoSEQ multiplex PCR; TCRdb's version includes in-frame clones alone and lacks a portion of them. This table holds more than 95,000 clones, approximately 60% found once. The CDR3 sequence is 12 residues long. Germline CDR1 reads SEHNR; CDR2 reads FQNEAQ (reference sequence). V shed 8 bases and J shed 0 bases, with 7 bases lying between them. The sequencing input was CD4+ T cells sorted from blood. The chain is built from TRBV7-9 and TRBJ1-2, with a possible D match to TRBD1 (5 bases). The sequence was obtained from a human donor in good health. CDR3 loop: CASGGANYGYTF. CDR3 sequence (DNA): TGTGCCAGCGGGGGAGCTAACTATGGCTACACCTTC. The full variable domain, completed using reference TRBV7-9 and TRBJ1-2, is DTGVSQNPRHKITKRGQNVTFRCDPISEHNRLYWYRQTLGQGPEFLTYFQNEAQLEKSRLLSDRFSAERPKGSFSTLEIQRTEQGDSAMYLCASGGANYGYTFGSGTRLTVV.